The T cell receptor (beta chain) under discussion was sequenced for a study of cytomegalovirus exposure and HLA in healthy donors. This CDR3 is 14 amino acids long. Germline trimming cut 3 bases from V and 14 bases from J; bases unmatched to any gene: 10. The V gene's germline CDR1 is PRHDT and CDR2 FYEKMQ (reference sequence). PCR employed 60 Vbeta and 13 Jbeta primers. Sequencing used immunoSEQ multiplex PCR; TCRdb keeps in-frame clones, though not all of them. The clone table shows 35,000 to 50,000 clones, with the ten largest holding about 3%. This chain connects TRBV13 to TRBJ1-6; 7 bases match TRBD1. Source material: PBMCs. The receptor comes from a woman aged 25-40 years in good health and CMV-seropositive. CDR3 in DNA: TGTGCCAGCAGCTTCCAGGGGGACGTTGGGGCCCTCCACTTT. This translates into CASSFQGDVGALHF.